Presented here are 19 T cell receptor beta chains from one specimen sequenced in a study of identical twins' blood T cells. TCRdb re-analysed the 5' RACE reads in MiXCR, keeping a single row per CDR3 protein. The sample shows roughly 380,000 distinct CDR3 sequences, over 25% of them seen only once. Material for sequencing was PBMCs. All receptors come from a woman aged 18-49 years in good health.

This clonotype was picked up many times. This chain uses TRBV20-1 with TRBJ1-1; 9 bases line up with TRBD1. V lost 8 bases, J lost 3 bases, and 10 bases stayed unmatched. The CDR3 spans 14 residues. Germline V lookup: CDR1 DFQATT, CDR2 SNEGSKA (reference sequence). CDR3 sequence: CSPDPGQGHTEAFF. The CDR3 region has the DNA TGCAGTCCTGATCCGGGACAGGGTCACACTGAAGCTTTCTTT.

J is TRBJ1-3 and V is TRBV29-1; no definite D call. There are 12 residues in the CDR3. Germline CDR1 is SQVTM and CDR2 is ANQGSEA. CDR3 residues: CTKLERRNTIYF. The CDR3 region has the DNA TGCACGAAGCTTGAACGTCGAAACACCATATATTTT. The full variable domain, with the rest looked up from reference TRBV29-1 and TRBJ1-3, is SAVISQKPSRDICQRGTSLTIQCQVDSQVTMMFWYRQQPGQSLTLIATANQGSEATYESGFVIDKFPISRPNLTFSTLTVSNMSPEDSSIYLCTKLERRNTIYFGEGSWLTVV.

The chain employs TRBV29-1 and TRBJ1-2; D unclear. The CDR3 sequence is 14 residues long. Trimming shortened V by 3 bases and J by 3 bases, and 14 bases separated the two germline ends. Germline values: CDR1 SQVTM, CDR2 ANQGSEA. The CDR3 DNA reads TGCAGCGTTGACGTAGACGGACTGTACTATGGCTACACCTTC. It encodes CSVDVDGLYYGYTF.

This clonotype showed up just a few times. The V and J genes are TRBV7-8 and TRBJ1-3, with 9 bases lining up with TRBD1. The V gene end was trimmed by 3 bases and the J gene end by 4 bases; junction bases not matched to a gene: 7. Per the germline V gene, CDR1 is SGHVS and CDR2 is FQNEAQ. The length of the CDR3 is 16 residues. As DNA, the CDR3 is TGTGCCAGCAGCTTCCAGGGACAGGGCCGAGGAAACACCATATATTTT. Its protein product is CASSFQGQGRGNTIYF.

With respect to this clonotype: The final CDR3 position lacks the conserved phenylalanine or tryptophan, pointing to a likely read error. The chain recombines TRBV11-2 with TRBJ1-2; possibly TRBD1 for D (6 bases). The germline CDR1 and CDR2 sequences are SGHAT and FQNNGV. V lost 3 bases and J 4 bases, leaving 21 bases between the germline ends. The CDR3 has 17 residues. The CDR3 DNA is TGTGCCAGCAGCTTTACGGTCCCGGGGGCCGCCTCCTATGGCTACACCCTC. It is translated as CASSFTVPGAASYGYTL.

This clonotype has a single count. The chain combines TRBV7-9 with TRBJ1-1; a possible D gene is TRBD1 (5 bases). This CDR3 comprises 15 residues. V was shortened by 3 bases and J by 10 bases, with 21 bases between the two germline ends. Germline CDR1 and CDR2: SEHNR and FQNEAQ (reference sequence). The CDR3 coding sequence is TGTGCCAGCAGCTTCCTCCGGGCACAGGAGGGACGAGCTTTCTTT. Residues: CASSFLRAQEGRAFF.

This clonotype was seen more than once but under ten times. This chain uses TRBV19 with TRBJ2-7, with TRBD1 matching over 7 bases. With V trimmed by 5 bases and J by 0 bases, 4 bases remained unmatched. This CDR3 spans 14 amino acids. The germline CDR1 and CDR2 sequences are LNHDA and SQIVND (reference sequence). The CDR3: CASSVRDSSYEQYF. CDR3 nucleotide sequence: TGTGCCAGTAGTGTCCGGGACAGCTCCTACGAGCAGTACTTC.

Only a few counts were recorded for this clonotype. This chain uses TRBV12-3 or TRBV12-4 with TRBJ2-2; 8 positions agree with TRBD2. The CDR3 spans 15 residues. With 5 bases clipped from V and 4 bases from J, the junction kept 6 bases outside the gene matches. In DNA form, the CDR3 reads TGTGCCAGCAGTCGGACTAGCCTAATCACCGGGGAGCTGTTTTTT. It translates to CASSRTSLITGELFF.

This chain connects TRBV5-1 to TRBJ2-2; 10 bases align to TRBD2. The trim removed 2 bases at V and 1 base at J, leaving 5 bases unmatched. This CDR3 region has 17 residues. Germline values: CDR1 SGHRS, CDR2 YFSETQ. CDR3: CASSFSPSGGNTGELFF. The CDR3 bases are TGCGCCAGCAGCTTTTCGCCTAGCGGGGGGAACACCGGGGAGCTGTTTTTT.

As regards this clonotype: A read error is possible here, since a much larger clone lies one base away. The chain links TRBV11-1 to TRBJ2-1; 13 bases align to TRBD2. V trimming: 5 bases; J trimming: 9 bases; junction bases outside the gene matches: 7. This CDR3 contains 15 residues. Germline loops: CDR1 SGHAT, CDR2 FQDESV (reference sequence). CDR3 region: CASSPRTSGGGEQFF. The DNA for the CDR3 is TGTGCCAGCAGCCCCCGGACTAGCGGGGGTGGTGAGCAGTTCTTC. The whole variable domain, remainder taken from reference TRBV11-1 and TRBJ2-1, is EAEVAQSPRYKITEKSQAVAFWCDPISGHATLYWYRQILGQGPELLVQFQDESVVDDSQLPKDRFSAERLKGVDSTLKIQPAELGDSAMYLCASSPRTSGGGEQFFGPGTRLTVL.

Notes on this clonotype: One base away lies a much larger clone, so this may be a sequencing read error. The chain joins TRBV11-3 to TRBJ1-1; D is ambiguous. CDR1 and CDR2 from the germline V gene are SGHNT and YENEEA. The CDR3 runs to 15 residues. The CDR3 region is CAGSLPPQVNTEAFF. The CDR3 nucleotides read TGTGCCGGCAGCCTCCCCCCGCAGGTGAACACTGAAGCTTTCTTT.

The rearrangement uses TRBV20-1 and TRBJ1-1, with 7 nucleotides matching TRBD1. Germline loops: CDR1 DFQATT, CDR2 SNEGSKA (reference sequence). The CDR3 sequence is 15 residues long. V trimming: 3 bases; J trimming: 1 base; junction bases outside the gene matches: 8. CDR3 DNA: TGCAGTGCTAGCAGGACAGGTTTGGGGAACACTGAAGCTTTCTTT. Amino acids: CSASRTGLGNTEAFF.

Comment on this clonotype: This may come from a read error, since a much larger clone is one base off. This chain links TRBV7-2 with TRBJ1-1; D is uncertain. V shed 3 bases and J shed 4 bases, with 12 bases lying between them. Germline V gene data show CDR1 as SGHTA and CDR2 as FQGNSA. The CDR3 totals 14 residues. Here the CDR3 reads CASSFQSCLTEAFF. In DNA form, the CDR3 reads TGTGCCAGCAGCTTTCAGTCATGTCTCACTGAAGCTTTCTTT.

The rearrangement links TRBV25-1 to TRBJ1-1; D is perhaps TRBD1 (6 bases). V lost 4 bases and J lost 4, with 16 bases in between. Germline V gene sequence: CDR1 MGHDK, CDR2 SYGVNS. This CDR3 spans 15 amino acids. In nucleotides, the CDR3 is TGTGCCAGCAGTGGTTACAGGGTAGGAGGCACTGAAGCTTTCTTT. It codes for CASSGYRVGGTEAFF.

With regard to this clonotype: Germline and junction disagree at one end, which may indicate a read error. V usage is TRBV12-5 and J usage is TRBJ2-1, with D possibly TRBD2 on 7 matching bases. Germline CDR1 LGHNT, CDR2 FRNRAP. The CDR3 length is 14 residues. The CDR3 loop reads CASAPGGSYNERFF. The CDR3 DNA sequence: TGTGCTAGTGCCCCGGGGGGCTCCTACAATGAGCGGTTCTTC.

Details on this clonotype: A single base separates this from a much larger clone, so it may be a read error. J is TRBJ1-2 and V is TRBV20-1; D is uncertain. CDR3 length: 12 amino acids. Germline-derived CDR1 and CDR2 are DFQATT and SNEGSKA (reference sequence). The CDR3 nucleotides are TGCAGTGCTAGAGAGGCGGACTATGGCTGCACCTTC. This codes for CSAREADYGCTF.

The rearrangement uses TRBV12-3 or TRBV12-4 and TRBJ1-1; no firm D call. The CDR3 length is 14 residues. V was cut by 6 bases and J by 8 bases, with 19 bases left in between. CDR3 amino acids: CASSTPGEKTEAFF. Written as DNA, the CDR3 is TGTGCCAGCAGCACGCCCGGAGAGAAGACGGAAGCTTTCTTT.

This sequence joins TRBV9 and TRBJ1-2; D is ambiguous. The CDR3 totals 14 residues. CDR1 is SGDLS and CDR2 is YYNGEE in the germline V gene. Trimming pared 0 bases from V and 0 bases from J, leaving 6 bases between. The CDR3 here is CASSVGGTNYGYTF. The CDR3 DNA reads as TGTGCCAGCAGCGTAGGAGGGACTAACTATGGCTACACCTTC.

This clonotype was seen more than once but under ten times. The chain joins TRBV4-3 to TRBJ1-1; no clear D gene. CDR3 length equals 16 residues. V was shortened by 0 bases and J by 1 base, with 12 bases between the two germline ends. The V gene's germline CDR1 is LGHNA and CDR2 YSLEER. The CDR3 DNA follows: TGCGCCAGCAGCCAAGAAGGAGGTCGGCAGAACACTGAAGCTTTCTTT. Translated, it gives CASSQEGGRQNTEAFF.